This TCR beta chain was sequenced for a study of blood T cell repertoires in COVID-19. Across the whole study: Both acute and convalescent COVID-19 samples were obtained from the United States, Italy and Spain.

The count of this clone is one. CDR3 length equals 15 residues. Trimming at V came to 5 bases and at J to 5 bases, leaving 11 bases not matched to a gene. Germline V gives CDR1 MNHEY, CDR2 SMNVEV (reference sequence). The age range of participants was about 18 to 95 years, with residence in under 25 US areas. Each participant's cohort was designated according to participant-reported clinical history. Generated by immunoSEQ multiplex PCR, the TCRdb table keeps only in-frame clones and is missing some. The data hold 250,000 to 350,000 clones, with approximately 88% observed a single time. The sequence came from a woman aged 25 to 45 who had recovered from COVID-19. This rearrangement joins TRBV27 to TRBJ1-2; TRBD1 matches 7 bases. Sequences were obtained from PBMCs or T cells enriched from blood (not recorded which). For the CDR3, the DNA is TGTGCCAGCAGTGGGGCAGGGGGAGCTTCTTATGGCTACACCTTC. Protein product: CASSGAGGASYGYTF.